This entry concerns a single TCR beta chain. Its antigen is currently unknown. TCRdb fed the 5' RACE reads into MiXCR, producing one record per CDR3 protein. The sample has fewer than 550,000 distinct CDR3 sequences, about 19% seen once. The sample originates from a study of T-cell memory formation after mild COVID-19. Whole-study findings and limits: Several responding clones turned up in pre-infection memory, indicating that cross-reactive memory may have taken part. For contracting clones, CD4+ ones sat mainly in CM and EM, CD8+ in EMRA.

V was pared by 4 bases and J by 6 bases, with 13 bases between. The CDR3 totals 13 residues. Germline V gene sequence: CDR1 LGHDT, CDR2 YNNKEL (reference sequence). The material sequenced was PBMCs or a T cell subset sorted from them (not recorded which). The V gene is TRBV3-1, the J gene TRBJ2-7; D is undetermined. This TCR derives from an adult woman who had mild COVID-19 (a few samples of this study predate the infection). Cell type and time point are not known. CDR3 sequence (DNA): TGTGCCAGCAGCCGCGCGGATTACTCCGAGCAGTACTTC. Translation gives CASSRADYSEQYF.